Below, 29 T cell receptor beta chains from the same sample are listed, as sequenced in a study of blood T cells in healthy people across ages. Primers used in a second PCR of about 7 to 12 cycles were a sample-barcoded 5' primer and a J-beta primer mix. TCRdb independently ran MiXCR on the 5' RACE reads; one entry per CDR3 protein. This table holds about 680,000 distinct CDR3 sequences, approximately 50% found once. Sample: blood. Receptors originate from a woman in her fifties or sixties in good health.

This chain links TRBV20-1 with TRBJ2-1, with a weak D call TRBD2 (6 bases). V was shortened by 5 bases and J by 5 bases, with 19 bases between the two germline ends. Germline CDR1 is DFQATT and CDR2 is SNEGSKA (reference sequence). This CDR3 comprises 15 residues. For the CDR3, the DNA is TGCAGTGCTGGCCTGTGGGGGAGGTCGGACAATGAGCAGTTCTTC. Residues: CSAGLWGRSDNEQFF.

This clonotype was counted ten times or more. CDR3: CASSQGGQVFSGANVLTF. The CDR3 nucleotides are TGCGCCAGCAGCCAGGGGGGACAGGTCTTCTCTGGGGCCAACGTCCTGACTTTC. V is TRBV4-3 and J is TRBJ2-6; 8 nucleotides line up with TRBD1. Germline assignment: CDR1 LGHNA and CDR2 YSLEER. J lost 0 bases, V lost 3 bases, and 7 bases had no gene match. The CDR3 is 18 residues long.

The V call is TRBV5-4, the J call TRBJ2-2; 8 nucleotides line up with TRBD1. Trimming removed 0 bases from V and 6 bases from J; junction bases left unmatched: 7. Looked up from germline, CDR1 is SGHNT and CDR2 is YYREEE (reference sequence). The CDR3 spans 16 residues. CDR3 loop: CASSLVGRGPSGELFF. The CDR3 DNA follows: TGTGCCAGCAGCTTGGTAGGCAGGGGGCCATCCGGGGAGCTGTTTTTT.

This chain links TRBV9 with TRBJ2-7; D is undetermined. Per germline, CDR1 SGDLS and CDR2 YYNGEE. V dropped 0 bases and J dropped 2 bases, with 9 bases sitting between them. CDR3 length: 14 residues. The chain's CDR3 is CASSVGGTPYEQYF. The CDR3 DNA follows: TGTGCCAGCAGCGTAGGGGGAACGCCCTACGAGCAGTACTTC.

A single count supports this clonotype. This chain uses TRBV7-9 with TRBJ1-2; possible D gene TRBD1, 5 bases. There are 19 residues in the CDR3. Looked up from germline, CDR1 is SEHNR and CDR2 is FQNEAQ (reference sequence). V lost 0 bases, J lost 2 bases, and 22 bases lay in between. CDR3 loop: CASSLASLQAGRGNYGYTF. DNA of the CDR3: TGTGCCAGCAGCTTAGCGTCCCTCCAAGCGGGGCGAGGGAACTATGGCTACACCTTC.

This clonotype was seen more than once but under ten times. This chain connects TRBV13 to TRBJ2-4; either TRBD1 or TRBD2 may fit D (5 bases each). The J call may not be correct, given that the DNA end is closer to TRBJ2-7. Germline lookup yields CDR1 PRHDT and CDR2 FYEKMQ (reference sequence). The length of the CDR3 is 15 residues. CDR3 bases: TGTGCCAGCAGCTTAGAGCCAGGGAGTCCATACGAGCAGTACTTC. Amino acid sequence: CASSLEPGSPYEQYF.

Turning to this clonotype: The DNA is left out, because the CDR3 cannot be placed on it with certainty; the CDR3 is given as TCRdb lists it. CDR3 protein: CASRQIEAFFGQGTHYGYTF. This chain joins TRBV12-3 or TRBV12-4 and TRBJ1-2; the table's TRBD1 call for D was not verified on the DNA. The CDR3 adds up to 20 amino acids, both ends counted.

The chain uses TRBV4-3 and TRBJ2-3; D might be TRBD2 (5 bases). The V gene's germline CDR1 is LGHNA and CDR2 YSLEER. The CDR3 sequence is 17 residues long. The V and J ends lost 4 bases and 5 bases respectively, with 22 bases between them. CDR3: CASSRKILGQTRDTQYF. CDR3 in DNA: TGCGCCAGCAGCCGAAAGATACTAGGTCAGACCAGAGATACGCAGTATTTT.

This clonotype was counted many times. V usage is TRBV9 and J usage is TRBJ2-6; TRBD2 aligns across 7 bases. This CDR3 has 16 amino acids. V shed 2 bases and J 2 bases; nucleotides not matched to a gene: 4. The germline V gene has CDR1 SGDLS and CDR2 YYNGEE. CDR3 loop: CASSVGTTTGANVLTF. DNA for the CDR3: TGTGCCAGCAGCGTGGGGACTACTACTGGGGCCAACGTCCTGACTTTC. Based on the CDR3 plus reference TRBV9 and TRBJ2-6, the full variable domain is DSGVTQTPKHLITATGQRVTLRCSPRSGDLSVYWYQQSLDQGLQFLIQYYNGEERAKGNILERFSAQQFPDLHSELNLSSLELGDSALYFCASSVGTTTGANVLTFGAGSRLTVL.

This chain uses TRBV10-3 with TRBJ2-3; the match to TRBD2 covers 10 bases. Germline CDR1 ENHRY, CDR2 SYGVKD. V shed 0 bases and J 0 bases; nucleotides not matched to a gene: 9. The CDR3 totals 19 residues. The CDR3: CAISESVAGGYSSTDTQYF. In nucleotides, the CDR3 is TGTGCCATCAGTGAGTCTGTAGCGGGAGGCTATTCGAGCACAGATACGCAGTATTTT.

This CDR3 is CASSGPLAGGSYNEQFF. CDR3 DNA sequence: TGTGCCAGCAGCGGGCCTCTAGCGGGGGGCTCCTACAATGAGCAGTTCTTC. J is TRBJ2-1 and V is TRBV9, with TRBD2 matching 11 bases. The germline CDR1 and CDR2 sequences are SGDLS and YYNGEE. V lost 3 bases to trimming and J lost 0 bases; unmatched junction nucleotides: 5. CDR3 length: 17 residues.

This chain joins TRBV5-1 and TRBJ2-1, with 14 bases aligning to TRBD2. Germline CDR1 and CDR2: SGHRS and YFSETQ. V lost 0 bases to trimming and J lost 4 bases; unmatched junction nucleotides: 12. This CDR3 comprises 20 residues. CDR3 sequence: CASSLDTGLAGVRLYNEQFF. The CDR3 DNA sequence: TGCGCCAGCAGCTTGGACACGGGACTAGCGGGAGTCCGCCTTTACAATGAGCAGTTCTTC.

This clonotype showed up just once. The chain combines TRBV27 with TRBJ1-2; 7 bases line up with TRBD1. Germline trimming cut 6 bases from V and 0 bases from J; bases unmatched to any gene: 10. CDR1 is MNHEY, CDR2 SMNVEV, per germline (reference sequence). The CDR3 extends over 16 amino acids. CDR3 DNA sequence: TGTGCCAGCAGAGCGACCGGGACAGTCCCTAACTATGGCTACACCTTC. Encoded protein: CASRATGTVPNYGYTF.

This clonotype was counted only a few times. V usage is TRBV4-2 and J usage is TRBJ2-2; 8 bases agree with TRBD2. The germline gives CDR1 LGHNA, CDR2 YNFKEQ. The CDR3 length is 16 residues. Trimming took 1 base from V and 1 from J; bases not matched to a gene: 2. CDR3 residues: CASSQAGGKNTGELFF. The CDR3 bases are TGTGCCAGCAGCCAAGCGGGGGGGAAGAACACCGGGGAGCTGTTTTTT.

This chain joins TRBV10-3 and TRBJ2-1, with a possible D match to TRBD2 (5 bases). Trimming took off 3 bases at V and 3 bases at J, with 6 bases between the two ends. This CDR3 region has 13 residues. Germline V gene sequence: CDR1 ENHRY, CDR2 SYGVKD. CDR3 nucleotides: TGTGCCATCAGTGACGGGAACTACAATGAGCAGTTCTTC. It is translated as CAISDGNYNEQFF.

Written as DNA, the CDR3 is TGTGCCAGCAGCTTAGGGGGGGGAGAGGCCTACAATGAGCAGTTCTTC. Amino acids: CASSLGGGEAYNEQFF. V gene TRBV7-3 combines with J gene TRBJ2-1; TRBD2 matches at 7 bases. After removal of 2 bases from V and 2 bases from J, the junction contained 6 bases not matched to a gene. Germline V CDR1 and CDR2: SGHTA, FQGTGA. The CDR3 is 16 residues long.

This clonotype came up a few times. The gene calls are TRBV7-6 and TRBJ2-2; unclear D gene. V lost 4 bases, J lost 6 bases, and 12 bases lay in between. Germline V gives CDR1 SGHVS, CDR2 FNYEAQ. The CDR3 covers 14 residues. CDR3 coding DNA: TGTGCCAGCAGCTCAGGACGCAGGTCCGGGGAGCTGTTTTTT. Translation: CASSSGRRSGELFF.

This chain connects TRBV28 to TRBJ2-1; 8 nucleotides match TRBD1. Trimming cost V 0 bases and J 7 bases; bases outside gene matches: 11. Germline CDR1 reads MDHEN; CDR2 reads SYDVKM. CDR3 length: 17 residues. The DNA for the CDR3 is TGTGCCAGCAGTTTATGGAGTTTGAGACAGGGGTTAAATGAGCAGTTCTTC. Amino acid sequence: CASSLWSLRQGLNEQFF.

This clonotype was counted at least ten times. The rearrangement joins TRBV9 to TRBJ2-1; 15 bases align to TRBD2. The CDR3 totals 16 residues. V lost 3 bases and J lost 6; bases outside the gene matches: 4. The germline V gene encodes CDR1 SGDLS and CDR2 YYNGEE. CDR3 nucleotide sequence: TGTGCCAGCAGCGCCGGACTAGCGGGAGGGGTCAATGAGCAGTTCTTC. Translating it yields CASSAGLAGGVNEQFF.

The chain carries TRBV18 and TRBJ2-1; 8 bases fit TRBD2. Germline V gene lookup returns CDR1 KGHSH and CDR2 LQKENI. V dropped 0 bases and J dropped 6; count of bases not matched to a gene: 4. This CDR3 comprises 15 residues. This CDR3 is CASSPPGLAGNEQFF. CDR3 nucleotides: TGTGCCAGCTCACCACCCGGACTAGCCGGCAATGAGCAGTTCTTC. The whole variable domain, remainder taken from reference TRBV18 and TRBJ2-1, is NAGVMQNPRHLVRRRGQEARLRCSPMKGHSHVYWYRQLPEEGLKFMVYLQKENIIDESGMPKERFSAEFPKEGPSILRIQQVVRGDSAAYFCASSPPGLAGNEQFFGPGTRLTVL.

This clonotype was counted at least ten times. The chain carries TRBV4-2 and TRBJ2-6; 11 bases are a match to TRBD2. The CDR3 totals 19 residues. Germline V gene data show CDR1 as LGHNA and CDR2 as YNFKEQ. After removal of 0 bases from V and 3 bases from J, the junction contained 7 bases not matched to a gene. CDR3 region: CASSQELAGGPGGANVLTF. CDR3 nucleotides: TGTGCCAGCAGCCAAGAGTTAGCGGGAGGGCCAGGTGGGGCCAACGTCCTGACTTTC.

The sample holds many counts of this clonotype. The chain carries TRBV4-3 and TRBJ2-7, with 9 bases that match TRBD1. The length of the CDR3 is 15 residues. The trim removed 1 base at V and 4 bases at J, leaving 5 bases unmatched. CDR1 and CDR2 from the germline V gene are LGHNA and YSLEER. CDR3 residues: CASSQARDRVYEQYF. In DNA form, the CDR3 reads TGCGCCAGCAGCCAAGCCCGGGACAGGGTATACGAGCAGTACTTC.

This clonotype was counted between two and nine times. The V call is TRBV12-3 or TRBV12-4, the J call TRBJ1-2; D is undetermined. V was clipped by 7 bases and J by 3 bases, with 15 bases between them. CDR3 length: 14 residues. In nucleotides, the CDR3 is TGTGCCAGCACCCCGGGAGGCGGTTACTATGGCTACACCTTC. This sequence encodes CASTPGGGYYGYTF.

The CDR3 DNA reads as TGTGCCAGCAGCTTAGCGAGGCAAAACAATGAGCAGTTCTTC. The encoded protein is CASSLARQNNEQFF. The chain employs TRBV7-2 and TRBJ2-1, with no clear D. Trimming removed 0 bases from V and 5 bases from J, with 8 bases in between. The CDR3 runs 14 residues. CDR1 SGHTA and CDR2 FQGNSA come from the germline V gene.

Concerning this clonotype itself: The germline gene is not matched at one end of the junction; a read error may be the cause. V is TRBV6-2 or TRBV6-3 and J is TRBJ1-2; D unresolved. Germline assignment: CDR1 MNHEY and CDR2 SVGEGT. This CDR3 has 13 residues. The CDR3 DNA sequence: TGTGTCAGCACCCTCGGAAGGCTTACCAGCTACACCTTC. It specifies CVSTLGRLTSYTF.

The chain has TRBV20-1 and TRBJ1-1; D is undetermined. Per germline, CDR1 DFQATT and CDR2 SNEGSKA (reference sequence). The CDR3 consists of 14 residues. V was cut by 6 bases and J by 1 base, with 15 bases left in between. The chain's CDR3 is CSAQPRTGNTEAFF. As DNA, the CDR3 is TGCAGTGCCCAACCACGAACCGGGAACACTGAAGCTTTCTTT.

For the CDR3, the DNA is TGTGCCAGCAATGTGAACAGGGGGAATGAGCAGTTCTTC. This translates into CASNVNRGNEQFF. The chain is built from TRBV6-1 and TRBJ2-1; 8 nucleotides match TRBD1. V lost 7 bases, J lost 7 bases, and 6 bases stayed unmatched. Per the germline V gene, CDR1 is MNHNS and CDR2 is SASEGT. The CDR3 has 13 residues.

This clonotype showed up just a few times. CDR3 sequence: CASRLVPEVRFNEQFF. DNA for the CDR3: TGTGCCAGTCGACTGGTGCCTGAAGTTAGGTTCAATGAGCAGTTCTTC. The chain combines TRBV6-6 with TRBJ2-1; D gene uncertain. Trimming removed 9 bases at V and 6 bases at J, with 24 bases between. This CDR3 has 16 amino acids. CDR1 is MNHNY and CDR2 is SVGAGI in the germline V gene (reference sequence).

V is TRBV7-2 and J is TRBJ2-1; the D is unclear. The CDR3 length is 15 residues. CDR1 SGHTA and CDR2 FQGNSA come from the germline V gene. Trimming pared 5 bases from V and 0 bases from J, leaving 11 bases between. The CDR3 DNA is TGTGCCAGCAGCGTAGGGATCTTCTCCTACAATGAGCAGTTCTTC. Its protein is CASSVGIFSYNEQFF.